The clone carrying this TCR beta chain was seen a handful of times. These data belong to a study of beta chain features in type 1 diabetes. The investigators reverse transcribed all of the isolated RNA, so they sequenced expressed TCRB transcripts. Method: immunoSEQ multiplex PCR; TCRdb's copy keeps in-frame clones and lacks some. The table has hundreds of thousands of clones, 14% seen once. V lost 0 bases and J 0 bases, leaving 9 bases between the germline ends. Germline V gene lookup returns CDR1 LGHNA and CDR2 YSLEER. This CDR3 comprises 16 residues. Material: central memory CD4+ T cells from blood. This sequence was found in a young man in good health. The chain combines TRBV4-3 with TRBJ1-5; unclear D gene. CDR3 nucleotide sequence: TGCGCCAGCAGCCAAGATATAGGGTTTAGCAATCAGCCCCAGCATTTT. It is translated as CASSQDIGFSNQPQHF.